The 30 T cell receptor beta chains reported below all come from one sample, sequenced in a study of blood T cell repertoires in COVID-19. The assay was immunoSEQ multiplex PCR, and TCRdb's table has in-frame clones only and misses some. The table lists some 80,000 clones, 84% of them singletons, with approximately 20% in the top ten. What was sequenced was peripheral blood. These receptors were obtained from a woman between 50 and 59 years old with acute or convalescent COVID-19.

This clone was seen just once. The rearrangement uses TRBV4-3 and TRBJ2-2; TRBD1 aligns across 9 bases. Trimming took 1 base from V and 4 from J; bases not matched to a gene: 7. Germline CDR1 reads LGHNA; CDR2 reads YSLEER. The CDR3 length is 17 residues. The CDR3 reads CASSQVVLTGGTGELFF. In nucleotides, the CDR3 is TGCGCCAGCAGCCAAGTAGTATTGACAGGGGGCACCGGGGAGCTGTTTTTT.

The chain employs TRBV9 and TRBJ2-3; 7 bases line up with TRBD2. This CDR3 has 15 residues. Germline CDR1 SGDLS, CDR2 YYNGEE. The V gene end was trimmed by 0 bases and the J gene end by 4 bases; junction bases not matched to a gene: 5. This chain's CDR3 is CASSVVAGDADTQYF. CDR3 bases: TGTGCCAGCAGCGTAGTGGCGGGAGACGCAGATACGCAGTATTTT.

There are a few counts of this clone. The V and J genes are TRBV7-3 and TRBJ2-7; 8 bases map to TRBD1. This CDR3 has 13 amino acids. Unmatched junction bases numbered 4, after V lost 4 bases and J lost 5 bases. The germline V gene has CDR1 SGHTA and CDR2 FQGTGA. In DNA form, the CDR3 reads TGTGCCAGCAGCTCCCGACAGGGGAACGAGCAGTACTTC. Protein sequence: CASSSRQGNEQYF.

The V call is TRBV19, the J call TRBJ1-5; the D is unclear. The CDR3 is 16 residues long. CDR1 and CDR2 from the germline V gene are LNHDA and SQIVND (reference sequence). Deletions cut 7 bases from V and 0 bases from J, with 16 bases between. The CDR3, as DNA: TGTGCCAGTACCACCTCCCGGGTGACTAGCAATCAGCCCCAGCATTTT. Protein sequence: CASTTSRVTSNQPQHF. Using reference TRBV19 and TRBJ1-5 for the parts outside the CDR3, the full variable domain is DGGITQSPKYLFRKEGQNVTLSCEQNLNHDAMYWYRQDPGQGLRLIYYSQIVNDFQKGDIAEGYSVSREKKESFPLTVTSAQKNPTAFYLCASTTSRVTSNQPQHFGDGTRLSIL.

This clone was observed a few times. V is TRBV9 and J is TRBJ1-2; no reliable D call. The CDR3 runs to 15 residues. Germline CDR1 and CDR2: SGDLS and YYNGEE. The V gene lost 0 bases and the J gene lost 4 bases, with 13 bases spanning the gap. The CDR3 loop reads CASSVGTVSVYGYTF. CDR3 in DNA: TGTGCCAGCAGCGTAGGAACAGTCTCAGTCTATGGCTACACCTTC.

This sequence joins TRBV3-1 (or the pseudogene TRBV3-2) and TRBJ2-7, with a tentative D call TRBD2 (5 bases). Trimming removed 1 base at V and 4 bases at J, with 8 bases between. This CDR3 has 13 residues. CDR1 LGHDT and CDR2 YNNKEL come from the germline V gene (reference sequence). The CDR3: CASSQVRGYEQYF. The CDR3 DNA reads as TGTGCCAGCAGCCAAGTCCGGGGTTACGAGCAGTACTTC.

CDR3 DNA sequence: TGCGCCAGCAGCCAAGATAGCCCGGGGTTGAGGGAGCAGTACTTC. Protein product: CASSQDSPGLREQYF. The rearrangement joins TRBV4-3 to TRBJ2-7, with D possibly being TRBD2 (5 bases). V lost 0 bases and J lost 7, with 16 bases in between. The V gene's germline CDR1 is LGHNA and CDR2 YSLEER. The CDR3 is 15 amino acids.

This clone was counted between two and nine times. CDR3 in amino acids: CASSPPDSTLAGGSYEQYF. The CDR3 DNA follows: TGTGCCAGCAGCCCCCCAGACAGCACACTAGCGGGGGGATCCTACGAGCAGTACTTC. V gene TRBV21-1 combines with J gene TRBJ2-7; TRBD2 was called by the table and not checked on the DNA. TRBV21-1 is a pseudogene. The CDR3 consists of 19 residues.

This clone was observed once. The chain is built from TRBV6-5 and TRBJ2-4; 7 nucleotides line up with TRBD1. Germline CDR1 reads MNHEY; CDR2 reads SVGAGI. After removal of 8 bases from V and 8 bases from J, the junction contained 6 bases not matched to a gene. The CDR3 contains 12 residues. CDR3 residues: CASEGARDIQYF. The CDR3 coding sequence is TGTGCCAGCGAGGGGGCGAGGGACATTCAGTACTTC.

The chain links TRBV7-8 to TRBJ1-6; 11 bases map to TRBD1. CDR1 SGHVS and CDR2 FQNEAQ come from the germline V gene. The CDR3 sequence is 16 residues long. With 4 bases clipped from V and 6 bases from J, the junction kept 5 bases outside the gene matches. CDR3 sequence: CASSSRDRGANSPLHF. The CDR3 nucleotides read TGTGCCAGCAGCTCCCGGGACAGGGGGGCTAATTCACCCCTCCACTTT.

This clone was counted a few times. The CDR3 protein is CASSLPRLRAGELFF. CDR3 bases: TGTGCCAGCAGCTTGCCCAGATTGCGGGCCGGGGAGCTGTTTTTT. This chain connects TRBV7-9 to TRBJ2-2; D perhaps matches TRBD2 (5 bases). The CDR3 runs 15 residues. V was trimmed by 3 bases and J by 6 bases, leaving 14 bases between them. The germline V gene has CDR1 SEHNR and CDR2 FQNEAQ (reference sequence). Combining the CDR3 with reference TRBV7-9 and TRBJ2-2 gives the whole variable domain DTGVSQNPRHKITKRGQNVTFRCDPISEHNRLYWYRQTLGQGPEFLTYFQNEAQLEKSRLLSDRFSAERPKGSFSTLEIQRTEQGDSAMYLCASSLPRLRAGELFFGEGSRLTVL.

This chain links TRBV29-1 with TRBJ2-2; unclear D gene. The CDR3 sequence is 12 residues long. Germline values: CDR1 SQVTM, CDR2 ANQGSEA. V lost 4 bases to trimming and J lost 7 bases, with 10 bases between them. The CDR3 region has the DNA TGCAGCGTTGCGCAAAGCGTCGGGGAGCTGTTTTTT. Amino acid sequence: CSVAQSVGELFF.

This chain uses TRBV7-8 with TRBJ2-7, with a possible D match to TRBD1 (5 bases). V lost 6 bases, J lost 0 bases, and 12 bases lay in between. The CDR3 length is 14 residues. Germline CDR1 SGHVS, CDR2 FQNEAQ. The CDR3 DNA is TGTGCCAGCAGGTCCACAGGTGCCTCCTACGAGCAGTACTTC. Translated: CASRSTGASYEQYF.

The CDR3 region has the DNA TGCGCCAGACCTCTGCGGCGGTCGCCAGATACGCAGTATTTT. Amino acid sequence: CARPLRRSPDTQYF. The rearrangement joins TRBV23-1 to TRBJ2-3; no clear D gene. TRBV23-1 is known as an ORF, though its function is uncertain. The CDR3 spans 14 residues. V lost 9 bases and J 4 bases, leaving 17 bases between the germline ends.

This clone was seen just once. The CDR3, as DNA: TGTGCCAGCAGTTATAGCGGGAGGGGAATCAATGAGCAGTTCTTC. As protein: CASSYSGRGINEQFF. The genes are TRBV6-5 and TRBJ2-1; 11 bases map to TRBD2. Germline V CDR1 and CDR2: MNHEY, SVGAGI. The CDR3 length is 15 residues. The junction had 4 bases not matched to a gene; V was cut back by 3 bases and J by 6 bases.

The chain recombines TRBV25-1 with TRBJ2-2; D uncertain. The CDR3 totals 11 residues. Germline CDR1 reads MGHDK; CDR2 reads SYGVNS. Trimming took 5 bases from V and 4 from J, leaving 2 bases between them. The CDR3 here is CASSRTGELFF. The CDR3 coding sequence is TGTGCCAGCAGTCGCACCGGGGAGCTGTTTTTT. The variable domain in full, completed from reference TRBV25-1 and TRBJ2-2, reads EADIYQTPRYLVIGTGKKITLECSQTMGHDKMYWYQQDPGMELHLIHYSYGVNSTEKGDLSSESTVSRIRTEHFPLTLESARPSHTSQYLCASSRTGELFFGEGSRLTVL.

The genes are TRBV5-6 and TRBJ1-4; no definite D call. The CDR3 spans 14 residues. The germline V gene has CDR1 SGHDT and CDR2 YYEEEE. Deletions cut 2 bases from V and 8 bases from J, with 13 bases between. Here the CDR3 DNA reads TGTGCCAGCAGCTTTGGAGATAACTTCGAAAAACTGTTTTTT. This gives the protein CASSFGDNFEKLFF.

The V and J genes are TRBV2 and TRBJ2-5; D might be TRBD2 (7 bases). Trimming took 3 bases from V and 5 from J, leaving 19 bases between them. Germline V gene lookup returns CDR1 SNHLY and CDR2 FYNNEI. The CDR3 runs 16 residues. In DNA, the CDR3 is TGTGCCAGCAGTGAGGGGGCTAGCGGACAAACGGAGACCCAGTACTTC. This gives the protein CASSEGASGQTETQYF.

The chain links TRBV11-2 to TRBJ2-3; TRBD2 matches at 8 bases. The CDR3 extends over 18 amino acids. Germline V gene sequence: CDR1 SGHAT, CDR2 FQNNGV. After removal of 0 bases from V and 1 base from J, the junction contained 9 bases not matched to a gene. In DNA form, the CDR3 reads TGTGCCAGCAGCTTAGATATTCTTCTGACTAGCGGCACAGATACGCAGTATTTT. It yields the protein CASSLDILLTSGTDTQYF.

CDR3 bases: TGCAGCTTCCCTGGGAGATTCAATGAGCAGTTCTTC. Translation gives CSFPGRFNEQFF. The V call is TRBV29-1, the J call TRBJ2-1, with a possible D match to TRBD2 (5 bases). This CDR3 has 12 amino acids. Trimming took 8 bases from V and 6 from J, leaving 14 bases between them. Germline V gene data show CDR1 as SQVTM and CDR2 as ANQGSEA.

This clone was detected only once. The J gene is TRBJ1-5, the V gene TRBV2; 11 nucleotides agree with TRBD1. CDR1 and CDR2 (germline): SNHLY, FYNNEI. The ends lost 4 bases at V and 9 bases at J; junction bases unmatched: 8. This CDR3 contains 15 residues. The CDR3 sequence is CASSATGQGGGPQHF. The CDR3 nucleotides read TGTGCCAGCAGTGCGACGGGACAGGGGGGAGGGCCCCAGCATTTT.

V usage is TRBV7-6 and J usage is TRBJ2-2; 16 bases map to TRBD2. Germline CDR1 and CDR2: SGHVS and FNYEAQ. There are 17 residues in the CDR3. J gave up 4 bases and V 5 bases, and 4 bases lay outside the gene matches. CDR3 DNA: TGTGCCAGCAGCATGGGACTAGCGGGAGGGGGCACCGGGGAGCTGTTTTTT. It specifies CASSMGLAGGGTGELFF.

The chain couples TRBV24-1 to TRBJ2-1; 10 bases fit TRBD1. Trimming at V came to 1 base and at J to 5 bases, leaving 4 bases not matched to a gene. The CDR3 contains 16 residues. CDR1 is KGHDR, CDR2 SFDVKD, per germline. The CDR3 DNA reads TGTGCCACCAGTGATTTACGGGACAGGGGACACAATGAGCAGTTCTTC. Protein sequence: CATSDLRDRGHNEQFF.

The gene calls are TRBV7-2 and TRBJ2-7; TRBD2 matches at 10 bases. The CDR3 contains 15 residues. From germline, CDR1 is SGHTA and CDR2 FQGNSA. The V and J ends lost 2 bases and 5 bases, in that order; junction bases with no gene match: 6. CDR3: CASSLLAGALDEQYF. As DNA, the CDR3 is TGTGCCAGCAGCTTACTAGCGGGAGCTCTCGACGAGCAGTACTTC.

The chain employs TRBV28 and TRBJ2-5; 7 nucleotides align to TRBD2. Trimming at V came to 7 bases and at J to 2 bases, leaving 7 bases not matched to a gene. Per the germline V gene, CDR1 is MDHEN and CDR2 is SYDVKM. CDR3 length: 14 residues. The CDR3 sequence: CASTKGGWQETQYF. In nucleotides, the CDR3 is TGTGCCAGCACGAAGGGAGGGTGGCAAGAGACCCAGTACTTC.

The chain recombines TRBV5-4 with TRBJ1-1; 7 nucleotides align to TRBD1. CDR3 length equals 14 residues. V lost 7 bases, J lost 1 base, and 7 bases stayed unmatched. Germline loops: CDR1 SGHNT, CDR2 YYREEE (reference sequence). As DNA, the CDR3 is TGTGCCAGCGCCCGGGACAGCCAGAACACTGAAGCTTTCTTT. Amino acids: CASARDSQNTEAFF.

This clone was seen more than once but under ten times. The chain has TRBV6-6 and TRBJ2-3; 14 bases agree with TRBD2. The CDR3 consists of 22 residues. Germline CDR1 and CDR2: MNHNY and SVGAGI (reference sequence). V lost 5 bases to trimming and J lost 6 bases; unmatched junction nucleotides: 25. The CDR3 spells CASSPSHGLAGGLPRVRDTQYF. The CDR3 nucleotides read TGTGCCAGCAGTCCCAGTCACGGACTAGCGGGGGGACTCCCGAGGGTCCGGGATACGCAGTATTTT.

This clone was seen a single time. The chain employs TRBV7-2 and TRBJ1-2; maybe TRBD1 (6 bases). The ends were cut back, 0 bases at V and 5 bases at J, with 10 bases in the middle. The CDR3 totals 14 residues. Germline V lookup: CDR1 SGHTA, CDR2 FQGNSA. The CDR3 nucleotides are TGTGCCAGCAGCTTAGCGGGGGCAGCGTATGGCTACACCTTC. Amino acid sequence: CASSLAGAAYGYTF.

The chain employs TRBV6-5 and TRBJ2-2, with a weak D call TRBD2 (5 bases). Trimming shortened V by 10 bases and J by 0 bases, and 15 bases separated the two germline ends. The CDR3 has 15 residues. Germline V gene sequence: CDR1 MNHEY, CDR2 SVGAGI. The CDR3 loop reads CATPALASNTGELFF. The CDR3 coding sequence is TGTGCCACCCCGGCGCTAGCTTCGAACACCGGGGAGCTGTTTTTT.

The V call is TRBV5-1, the J call TRBJ2-3, with D perhaps TRBD2 (5 bases). Trimming shortened V by 1 base and J by 4 bases, and 10 bases separated the two germline ends. The CDR3 contains 14 residues. CDR1 and CDR2 (germline): SGHRS, YFSETQ. CDR3 in DNA: TGCGCCAGCAGCTTGTCAGCGGCCTCAGATACGCAGTATTTT. This codes for CASSLSAASDTQYF. The full variable domain, with the rest looked up from reference TRBV5-1 and TRBJ2-3, is KAGVTQTPRYLIKTRGQQVTLSCSPISGHRSVSWYQQTPGQGLQFLFEYFSETQRNKGNFPGRFSGRQFSNSRSEMNVSTLELGDSALYLCASSLSAASDTQYFGPGTRLTVL.